This T cell receptor (beta chain) stems from a study of response to subunit inactivated influenza vaccine. A single record per CDR3 protein comes from TCRdb applying MiXCR to the RT-PCR reads. The table lists about 650,000 distinct CDR3 sequences, around 16% of them singletons. This clonotype has only a few counts. Its antigen is currently unknown. Study-wide results and limits: Few new T cells, the authors suggested, are recruited by each seasonal influenza vaccination.

Germline V gene data show CDR1 as LNHDA and CDR2 as SQIVND (reference sequence). Trimming stripped 3 bases from V and 2 bases from J, with 13 bases between. CDR3 length: 15 amino acids. V and J are TRBV19 and TRBJ2-5; TRBD2 might be the D (5 bases). The clonotype originates from a middle-aged man who received an inactivated influenza vaccine. The material was PBMCs from blood, obtained 12 days after vaccination. The CDR3 sequence: CASSISRRRQETQYF. CDR3 nucleotide sequence: TGTGCCAGTAGTATTTCTCGGCGGAGGCAAGAGACCCAGTACTTC.